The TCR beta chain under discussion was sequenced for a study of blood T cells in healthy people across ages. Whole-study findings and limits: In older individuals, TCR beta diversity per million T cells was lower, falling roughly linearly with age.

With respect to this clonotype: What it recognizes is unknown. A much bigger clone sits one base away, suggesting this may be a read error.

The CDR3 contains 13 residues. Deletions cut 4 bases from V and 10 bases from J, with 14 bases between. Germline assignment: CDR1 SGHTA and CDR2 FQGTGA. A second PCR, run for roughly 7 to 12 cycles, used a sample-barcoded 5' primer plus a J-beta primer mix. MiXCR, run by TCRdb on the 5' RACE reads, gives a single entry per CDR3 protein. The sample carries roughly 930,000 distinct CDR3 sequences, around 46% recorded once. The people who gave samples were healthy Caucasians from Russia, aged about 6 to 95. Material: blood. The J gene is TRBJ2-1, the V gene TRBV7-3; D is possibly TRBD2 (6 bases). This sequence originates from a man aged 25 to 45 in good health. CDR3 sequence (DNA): TGTGCCAGCAGCTCCAACGGGGGTTACGAGCAGTTCTTC. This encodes CASSSNGGYEQFF.